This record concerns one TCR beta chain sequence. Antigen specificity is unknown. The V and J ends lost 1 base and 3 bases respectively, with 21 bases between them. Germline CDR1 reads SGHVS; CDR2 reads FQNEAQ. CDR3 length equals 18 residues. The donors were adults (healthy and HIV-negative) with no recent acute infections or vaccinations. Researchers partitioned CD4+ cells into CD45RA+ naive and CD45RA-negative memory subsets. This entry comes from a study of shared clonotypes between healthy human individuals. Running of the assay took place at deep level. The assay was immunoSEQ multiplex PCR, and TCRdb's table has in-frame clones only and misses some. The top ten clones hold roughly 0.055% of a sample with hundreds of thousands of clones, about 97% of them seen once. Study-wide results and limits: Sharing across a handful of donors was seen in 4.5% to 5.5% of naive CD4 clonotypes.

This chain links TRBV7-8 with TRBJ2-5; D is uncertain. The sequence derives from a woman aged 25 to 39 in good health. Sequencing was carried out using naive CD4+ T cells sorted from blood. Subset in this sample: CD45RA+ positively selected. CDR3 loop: CASSLEGRRTLLKETQYF. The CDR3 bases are TGTGCCAGCAGCTTAGAAGGGCGTCGGACCCTCCTGAAAGAGACCCAGTACTTC. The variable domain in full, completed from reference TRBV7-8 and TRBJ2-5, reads GAGVSQSPRYKVAKRGQDVALRCDPISGHVSLFWYQQALGQGPEFLTYFQNEAQLDKSGLPSDRFFAERPEGSVSTLKIQRTQQEDSAVYLCASSLEGRRTLLKETQYFGPGTRLLVL.